This is a list of T cell receptor beta chains from one sample in a study of cytomegalovirus exposure and HLA in healthy donors. The data were produced by immunoSEQ multiplex PCR, yet TCRdb's version contains in-frame clones alone and is incomplete. With approximately 140,000 clones in the sample, the ten largest clones hold over 2%. Sequenced sample: PBMCs. Receptors were obtained from a woman under 30 in good health and CMV-seronegative. The CDR3 runs from the conserved cysteine through the conserved F or W. Each record gives: J gene, V gene, D gene, CDR3 protein, CDR3 DNA. D genes are given only for firm matches.

TRBJ1-6	TRBV7-2	.	CASSWDTGYNSPLHF	TGTGCCAGCAGCTGGGACACCGGCTATAATTCACCCCTCCACTTT
TRBJ2-3	TRBV7-2	TRBD2	CASSLVAGALDTQYF	TGTGCCAGCAGCTTAGTAGCGGGAGCTTTGGATACGCAGTATTTT
TRBJ2-2	TRBV28	TRBD2	CASSPFWLAESTGELFF	TGTGCCAGCAGTCCCTTTTGGCTAGCGGAGAGCACCGGGGAGCTGTTTTTT
TRBJ1-4	TRBV2	TRBD1	CASESTGVEKLFF	TGTGCCAGCGAGTCGACAGGGGTTGAAAAACTGTTTTTT
TRBJ1-1	TRBV7-2	.	CASSFSGTRAFF	TGTGCCAGCAGCTTCTCCGGGACTAGGGCTTTCTTT
TRBJ2-4	TRBV18	.	CASSPARGKNIQYF	TGTGCCAGCTCACCAGCGCGGGGCAAAAACATTCAGTACTTC
TRBJ1-1	TRBV7-2	TRBD1	CASSFQTGLNTEAFF	TGTGCCAGCAGCTTCCAGACAGGGTTGAACACTGAAGCTTTCTTT
TRBJ1-5	TRBV19	TRBD1	CASSRRTGVNQPQHF	TGTGCCAGTAGTAGGAGGACAGGGGTCAATCAGCCCCAGCATTTT
TRBJ2-7	TRBV30	.	CAWSVNGVEQYF	TGTGCCTGGAGTGTAAACGGGGTCGAGCAGTACTTC
TRBJ2-1	TRBV6-5	TRBD2	CASSYSIAGGGYEQFF	TGTGCCAGCAGTTACTCGATAGCGGGAGGAGGGTATGAGCAGTTCTTC
TRBJ2-4	TRBV7-8	.	CASSLLRFVDLEGKNIQYF	TGTGCCAGCAGCTTACTCAGGTTTGTGGATCTGGAAGGCAAAAACATTCAGTACTTC
TRBJ2-5	TRBV2	TRBD2	CASGGSRRQQETQYF	TGTGCAAGCGGGGGGAGTCGGCGGCAGCAAGAGACCCAGTACTTC
TRBJ2-1	TRBV6-1	TRBD2	CASSGLAGGNEQFF	TGTGCCAGCAGTGGACTAGCGGGAGGGAATGAGCAGTTCTTC
TRBJ1-6	TRBV4-1	.	CASSQDLAGNSPLHF	TGCGCCAGCAGCCAAGATTTAGCAGGGAATTCACCCCTCCACTTT
TRBJ2-7	TRBV6-1	.	CASTPGTPYEQYF	TGTGCCAGCACCCCTGGGACACCCTACGAGCAGTACTTC
TRBJ1-2	TRBV5-1	TRBD1	CASRAGTGINYGYTF	TGCGCCAGCAGGGCGGGGACAGGTATTAACTATGGCTACACCTTC
TRBJ2-1	TRBV6-5	.	CASSYRSEQFF	TGTGCCAGCAGTTACCGGAGCGAGCAGTTCTTC
TRBJ2-3	TRBV19	TRBD2	CASSPLNSLAGGPDTQYF	TGTGCCAGTAGTCCACTCAACTCCCTGGCGGGAGGGCCAGATACGCAGTATTTT
TRBJ1-4	TRBV30	.	CAWSVSGGKLFF	TGTGCCTGGAGTGTCTCCGGGGGAAAACTGTTTTTT
TRBJ2-3	TRBV6-1	.	CASSPLVDTQYF	TGTGCCAGCAGCCCCTTAGTAGATACGCAGTATTTT
TRBJ2-6	TRBV6-6	.	CASSLSGSGANVLTF	TGTGCCAGCAGCCTCTCCGGTTCTGGGGCCAACGTCCTGACTTTC
TRBJ2-7	TRBV19	.	CASSTRWEQYF	TGTGCCAGTTCGACTAGGTGGGAGCAGTACTTC
TRBJ1-2	TRBV4-1	TRBD1	CASSHNVGTGPNYGYTF	TGCGCCAGCAGCCACAACGTAGGGACAGGGCCTAACTATGGCTACACCTTC
TRBJ2-1	TRBV4-3	.	CASSQERVRDEQFF	TGCGCCAGCAGCCAAGAGAGGGTCCGCGATGAGCAGTTCTTC
TRBJ1-6	TRBV19	.	CASSINAVEYQSPLHF	TGTGCCAGTAGTATTAATGCAGTGGAGTACCAATCACCCCTCCACTTT
TRBJ2-2	TRBV7-9	TRBD1	CASSPSPGQGGTGELFF	TGTGCCAGCAGCCCTAGTCCGGGACAGGGTGGCACCGGGGAGCTGTTTTTT